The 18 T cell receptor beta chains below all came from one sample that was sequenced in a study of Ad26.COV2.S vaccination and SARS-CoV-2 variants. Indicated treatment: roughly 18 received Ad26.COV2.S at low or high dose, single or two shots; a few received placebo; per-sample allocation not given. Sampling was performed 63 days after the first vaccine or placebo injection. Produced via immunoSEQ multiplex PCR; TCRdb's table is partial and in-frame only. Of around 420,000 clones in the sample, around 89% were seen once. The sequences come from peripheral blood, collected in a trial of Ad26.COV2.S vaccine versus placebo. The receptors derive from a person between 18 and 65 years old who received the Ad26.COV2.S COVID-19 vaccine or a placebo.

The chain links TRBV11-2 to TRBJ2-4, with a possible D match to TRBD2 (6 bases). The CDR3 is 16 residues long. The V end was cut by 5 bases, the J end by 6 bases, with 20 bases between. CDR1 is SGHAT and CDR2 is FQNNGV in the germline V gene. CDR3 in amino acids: CASSPLLGGGGNIQYF. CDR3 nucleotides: TGTGCCAGCAGCCCCCTCCTGGGGGGTGGAGGAAACATTCAGTACTTC.

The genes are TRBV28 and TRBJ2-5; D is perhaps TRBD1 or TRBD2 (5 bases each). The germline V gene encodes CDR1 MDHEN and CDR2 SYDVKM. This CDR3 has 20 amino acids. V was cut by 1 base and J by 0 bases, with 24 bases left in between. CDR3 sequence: CASSLLRGPSGGSNQETQYF. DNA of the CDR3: TGTGCCAGCAGTTTATTACGGGGTCCGAGTGGGGGAAGCAACCAAGAGACCCAGTACTTC.

CDR3 sequence reads: CASSADRGHYNEQFF. In DNA, the CDR3 is TGTGCCAGCAGCGCTGACAGGGGGCACTACAATGAGCAGTTCTTC. V is TRBV2 and J is TRBJ2-1; 10 positions match TRBD1. Germline lookup yields CDR1 SNHLY and CDR2 FYNNEI. Trimming removed 6 bases from V and 3 bases from J; junction bases left unmatched: 5. CDR3 length: 15 residues.

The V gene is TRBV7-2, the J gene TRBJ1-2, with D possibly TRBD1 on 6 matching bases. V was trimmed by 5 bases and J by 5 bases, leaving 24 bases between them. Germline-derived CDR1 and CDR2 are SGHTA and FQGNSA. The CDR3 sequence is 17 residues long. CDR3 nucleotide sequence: TGTGCCAGCAGCCCAAGGGGGGGGTCTTTACAATCTTATGGCTACACCTTC. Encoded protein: CASSPRGGSLQSYGYTF.

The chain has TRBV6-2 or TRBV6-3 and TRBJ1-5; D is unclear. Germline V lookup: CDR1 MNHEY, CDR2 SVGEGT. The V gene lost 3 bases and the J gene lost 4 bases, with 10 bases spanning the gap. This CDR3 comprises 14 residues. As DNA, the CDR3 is TGTGCCAGCAGTTATTCTTCGGGGAATCAGCCCCAGCATTTT. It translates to CASSYSSGNQPQHF.

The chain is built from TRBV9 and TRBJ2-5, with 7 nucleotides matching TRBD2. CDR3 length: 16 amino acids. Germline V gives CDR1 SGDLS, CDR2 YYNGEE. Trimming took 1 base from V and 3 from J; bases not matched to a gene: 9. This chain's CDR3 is CASSVPRDGRKETQYF. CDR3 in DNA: TGTGCCAGCAGCGTACCCCGGGACGGGAGGAAAGAGACCCAGTACTTC. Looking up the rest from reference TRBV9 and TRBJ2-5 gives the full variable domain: DSGVTQTPKHLITATGQRVTLRCSPRSGDLSVYWYQQSLDQGLQFLIQYYNGEERAKGNILERFSAQQFPDLHSELNLSSLELGDSALYFCASSVPRDGRKETQYFGPGTRLLVL.

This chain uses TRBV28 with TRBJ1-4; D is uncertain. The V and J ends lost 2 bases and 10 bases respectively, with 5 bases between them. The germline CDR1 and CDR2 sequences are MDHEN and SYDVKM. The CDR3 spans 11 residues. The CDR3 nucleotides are TGTGCCAGCAGTTTAGGACGAAAACTGTTTTTT. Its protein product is CASSLGRKLFF.

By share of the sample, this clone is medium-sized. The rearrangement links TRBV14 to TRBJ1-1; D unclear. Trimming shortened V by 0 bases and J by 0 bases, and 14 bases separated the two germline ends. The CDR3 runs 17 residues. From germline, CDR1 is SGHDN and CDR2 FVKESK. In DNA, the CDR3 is TGTGCCAGCAGCCAAGATGGGCACTCCGATATGAACACTGAAGCTTTCTTT. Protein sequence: CASSQDGHSDMNTEAFF.

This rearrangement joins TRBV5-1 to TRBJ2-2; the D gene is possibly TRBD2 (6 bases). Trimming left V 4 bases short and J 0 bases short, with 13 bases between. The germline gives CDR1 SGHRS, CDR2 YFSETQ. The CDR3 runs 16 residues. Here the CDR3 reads CASSPTGTPNTGELFF. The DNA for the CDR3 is TGCGCCAGCAGCCCGACCGGGACTCCGAACACCGGGGAGCTGTTTTTT.

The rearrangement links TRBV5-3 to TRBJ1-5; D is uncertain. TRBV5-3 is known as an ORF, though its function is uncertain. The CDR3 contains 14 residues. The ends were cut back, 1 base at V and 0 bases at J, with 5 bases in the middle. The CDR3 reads CARSLNLSNQPQHF. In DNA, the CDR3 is TGTGCCAGAAGCTTGAATCTTAGCAATCAGCCCCAGCATTTT.

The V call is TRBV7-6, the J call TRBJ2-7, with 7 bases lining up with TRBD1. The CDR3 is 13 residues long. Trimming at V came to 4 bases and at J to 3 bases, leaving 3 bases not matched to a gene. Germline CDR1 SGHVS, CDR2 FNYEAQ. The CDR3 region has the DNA TGTGCCAGCAGCTCGACAGGGAACTACGAGCAGTACTTC. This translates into CASSSTGNYEQYF.

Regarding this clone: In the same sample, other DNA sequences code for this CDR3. The CDR3 reads CASSLSGGAYEQYF. CDR3 coding DNA: TGTGCCAGCAGCTTGAGCGGGGGGGCATACGAGCAGTACTTC. The chain recombines TRBV7-2 with TRBJ2-7; TRBD2 aligns across 10 bases. The CDR3 totals 14 residues. Germline assignment: CDR1 SGHTA and CDR2 FQGNSA. After removal of 3 bases from V and 4 bases from J, the junction contained 3 bases not matched to a gene.

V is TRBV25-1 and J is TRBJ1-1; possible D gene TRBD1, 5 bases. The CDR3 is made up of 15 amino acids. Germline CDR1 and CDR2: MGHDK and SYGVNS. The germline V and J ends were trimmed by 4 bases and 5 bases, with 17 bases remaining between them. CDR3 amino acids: CASSVSGRAWTEAFF. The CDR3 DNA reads TGTGCCAGCAGTGTAAGCGGCAGGGCTTGGACTGAAGCTTTCTTT.

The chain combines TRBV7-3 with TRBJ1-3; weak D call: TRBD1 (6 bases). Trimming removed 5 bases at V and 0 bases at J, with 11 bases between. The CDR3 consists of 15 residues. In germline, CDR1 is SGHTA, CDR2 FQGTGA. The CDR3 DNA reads TGTGCCAGCAGCACACAGGGTGGCTCTGGAAACACCATATATTTT. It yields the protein CASSTQGGSGNTIYF.

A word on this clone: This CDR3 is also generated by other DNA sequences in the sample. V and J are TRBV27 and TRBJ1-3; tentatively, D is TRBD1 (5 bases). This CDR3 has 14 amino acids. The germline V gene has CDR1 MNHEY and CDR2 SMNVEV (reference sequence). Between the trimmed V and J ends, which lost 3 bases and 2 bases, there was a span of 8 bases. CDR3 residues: CASSFGGAGNTIYF. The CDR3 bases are TGTGCCAGCAGTTTTGGAGGGGCTGGAAACACCATATATTTT.

The CDR3 spells CASSSGLTNEKLFF. The CDR3 DNA sequence: TGTGCCAGCAGCTCAGGACTAACAAATGAAAAACTGTTTTTT. The chain joins TRBV7-2 to TRBJ1-4; no clear D. Trimming removed 4 bases at V and 5 bases at J, with 11 bases between. Germline V gene data show CDR1 as SGHTA and CDR2 as FQGNSA. The CDR3 is 14 residues long.

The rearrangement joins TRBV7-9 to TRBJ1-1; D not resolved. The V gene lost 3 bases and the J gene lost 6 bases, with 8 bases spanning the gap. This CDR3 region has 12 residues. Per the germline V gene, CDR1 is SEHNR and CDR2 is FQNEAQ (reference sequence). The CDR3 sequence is CASSFRPAEAFF. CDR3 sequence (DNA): TGTGCCAGCAGCTTCCGGCCCGCTGAAGCTTTCTTT.

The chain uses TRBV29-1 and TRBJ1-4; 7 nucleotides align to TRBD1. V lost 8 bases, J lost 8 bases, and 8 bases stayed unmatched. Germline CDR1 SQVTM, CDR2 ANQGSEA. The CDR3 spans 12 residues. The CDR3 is CSTWTGREKLFF. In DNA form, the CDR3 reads TGCAGCACCTGGACAGGCCGGGAAAAACTGTTTTTT.